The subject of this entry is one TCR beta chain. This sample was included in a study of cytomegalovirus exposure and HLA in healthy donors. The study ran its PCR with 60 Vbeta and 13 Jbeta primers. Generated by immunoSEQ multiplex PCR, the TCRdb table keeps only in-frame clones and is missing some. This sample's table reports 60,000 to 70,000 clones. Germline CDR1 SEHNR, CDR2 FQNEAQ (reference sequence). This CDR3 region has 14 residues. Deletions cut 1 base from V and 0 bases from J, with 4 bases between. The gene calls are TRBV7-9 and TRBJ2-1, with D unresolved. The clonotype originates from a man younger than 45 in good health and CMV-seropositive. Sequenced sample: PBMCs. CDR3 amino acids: CASSLDSSYNEQFF. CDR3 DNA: TGTGCCAGCAGCTTAGACAGCTCCTACAATGAGCAGTTCTTC.